The present T cell receptor (beta chain) was sequenced within a study of blood T cell repertoires in COVID-19. Authors' processing steps: Cell counts per sample came from amplifying reference gene primers. Profiled with immunoSEQ multiplex PCR; TCRdb holds only in-frame clones, not every one. D and trimming were read from the DNA, whereas the V and J calls and clone size are those reported in that table. Here the sample spans around 180,000 clones, around 67% being singletons. Trimming cost V 0 bases and J 3 bases; bases outside gene matches: 6. The CDR3 runs 15 residues. Per germline, CDR1 SGHNT and CDR2 YYREEE (reference sequence).

The chain carries TRBV5-4 and TRBJ2-7, with 7 bases that match TRBD2. Sequencing used peripheral blood. The sequence was obtained from a woman older than 75 with acute or convalescent COVID-19. The CDR3 DNA follows: TGTGCCAGCAGCTTGGAGCGGGGAGCGATCTACGAGCAGTACTTC. Translating it yields CASSLERGAIYEQYF.